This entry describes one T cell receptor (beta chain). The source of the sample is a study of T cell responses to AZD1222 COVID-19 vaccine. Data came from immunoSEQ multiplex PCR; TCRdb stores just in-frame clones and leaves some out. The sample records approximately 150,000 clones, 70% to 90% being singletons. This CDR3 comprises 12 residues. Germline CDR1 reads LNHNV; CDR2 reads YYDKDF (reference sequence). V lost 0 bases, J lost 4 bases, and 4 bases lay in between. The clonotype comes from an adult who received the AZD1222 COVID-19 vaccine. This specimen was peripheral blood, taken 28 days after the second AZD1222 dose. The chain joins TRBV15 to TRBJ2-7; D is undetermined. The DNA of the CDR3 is TGTGCCACCAGCAGAGATGAGTACGAGCAGTACTTC. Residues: CATSRDEYEQYF.